The sequence of this T cell receptor beta chain was determined in a study of blood T cell repertoires in COVID-19. Overall study context: T cells, B-cell-depleted T cells, or PBMCs provided the cDNA or gDNA that served as material.

The table lists this clone with a count of one. The CDR3 has 16 amino acids. The germline V gene has CDR1 SGHKS and CDR2 YYEKEE (reference sequence). Trimming left V 4 bases short and J 0 bases short, with 13 bases between. Assay used: immunoSEQ multiplex PCR; TCRdb lists only in-frame clones, some missing. The repertoire consists of roughly 200,000 clones, with under 90% occurring once and the leading ten covering around 7%. The source material was peripheral blood. The V and J genes are TRBV5-5 and TRBJ1-4, with TRBD1 as a possible D gene (6 bases). The clonotype originates from a man aged 40-49 years with acute or convalescent COVID-19. CDR3: CASSRLGGATNEKLFF. CDR3 DNA: TGTGCCAGCAGCCGCCTAGGGGGGGCAACTAATGAAAAACTGTTTTTT.